This entry lists 16 T cell receptor beta chains sequenced from one sample in a study of T cell responses to AZD1222 COVID-19 vaccine. Clones were sequenced by immunoSEQ multiplex PCR, and TCRdb holds only the in-frame ones, with some missing. The sample contains about 50,000 clones, 88% of which appear only once. Specimen: peripheral blood, collected on day 0 of AZD1222 vaccination. These TCRs come from an adult in good health.

The chain links TRBV6-5 to TRBJ2-5; D may match TRBD1 or TRBD2 (5 bases each). Germline CDR1 and CDR2: MNHEY and SVGAGI. Trimming shortened V by 3 bases and J by 7 bases, and 18 bases separated the two germline ends. The CDR3 has 15 amino acids. In DNA form, the CDR3 reads TGTGCCAGCAGTTATCTCCCGGGACGGGATGGGACCCAGTACTTC. It yields the protein CASSYLPGRDGTQYF.

The V call is TRBV4-2, the J call TRBJ1-4; D is ambiguous. The V gene lost 0 bases and the J gene lost 11 bases, with 13 bases spanning the gap. This CDR3 has 14 residues. Germline V gives CDR1 LGHNA, CDR2 YNFKEQ. In DNA form, the CDR3 reads TGTGCCAGCAGCCAAGAAACGACTGGTATGAAACTGTTTTTT. Its protein is CASSQETTGMKLFF.

The V gene is TRBV7-6, the J gene TRBJ2-7; no reliable D call. Germline lookup yields CDR1 SGHVS and CDR2 FNYEAQ. Trimming removed 5 bases at V and 1 base at J, with 15 bases between. This CDR3 is built from 15 residues. The CDR3 nucleotides read TGTGCCAGCAGCCAGGCCTCGGACCGTTCCTACGAGCAGTACTTC. It is translated as CASSQASDRSYEQYF. Looking up the rest from reference TRBV7-6 and TRBJ2-7 gives the full variable domain: GAGVSQSPRYKVTKRGQDVALRCDPISGHVSLYWYRQALGQGPEFLTYFNYEAQQDKSGLPNDRFSAERPEGSISTLTIQRTEQRDSAMYRCASSQASDRSYEQYFGPGTRLTVT.

V is TRBV5-1 and J is TRBJ2-2; TRBD1 aligns across 10 bases. There are 15 residues in the CDR3. Germline loops: CDR1 SGHRS, CDR2 YFSETQ. J was trimmed by 5 bases and V by 5 bases; bases with no gene match: 6. The CDR3 region has the DNA TGCGCCAGCAGAACCGGGACAGGGGATACCGGGGAGCTGTTTTTT. It yields the protein CASRTGTGDTGELFF.

This rearrangement joins TRBV5-1 to TRBJ2-7; D might be TRBD1 (5 bases). The CDR3 totals 12 residues. V lost 1 base and J lost 3, with 5 bases in between. Germline loops: CDR1 SGHRS, CDR2 YFSETQ. The CDR3 region is CASSLQGYEQYF. As DNA, the CDR3 is TGCGCCAGCAGCTTGCAGGGCTACGAGCAGTACTTC.

The rearrangement joins TRBV29-1 to TRBJ2-1, with 7 bases fitting TRBD2. The V and J ends lost 7 bases and 5 bases, in that order; junction bases with no gene match: 8. Looked up from germline, CDR1 is SQVTM and CDR2 is ANQGSEA. This CDR3 region has 13 residues. CDR3 in amino acids: CSACSSGNNEQFF. CDR3 nucleotide sequence: TGCAGCGCCTGCTCTAGCGGCAACAATGAGCAGTTCTTC.

CDR3 sequence (DNA): TGTGCCAGCAGCCCGGGCGGGGGCACCATGAACACTGAAGCTTTCTTT. Protein product: CASSPGGGTMNTEAFF. The chain joins TRBV9 to TRBJ1-1; the D gene is possibly TRBD1 (6 bases). V was trimmed by 4 bases and J by 0 bases, leaving 16 bases between them. Per germline, CDR1 SGDLS and CDR2 YYNGEE. The CDR3 runs 16 residues. Full variable domain (remainder filled in from reference TRBV9 and TRBJ1-1): DSGVTQTPKHLITATGQRVTLRCSPRSGDLSVYWYQQSLDQGLQFLIQYYNGEERAKGNILERFSAQQFPDLHSELNLSSLELGDSALYFCASSPGGGTMNTEAFFGQGTRLTVV.

The chain links TRBV5-1 to TRBJ1-4; D might be TRBD1 (5 bases). This CDR3 is 16 amino acids long. With 4 bases removed from V and 5 bases from J, the gap between germline ends came to 18 bases. Germline V gene lookup returns CDR1 SGHRS and CDR2 YFSETQ. This CDR3 reads CASSLDTGRGNEKLFF. The CDR3 nucleotides are TGCGCCAGCAGCCTGGATACGGGACGGGGAAATGAAAAACTGTTTTTT. The entire variable domain, with the rest obtained from reference TRBV5-1 and TRBJ1-4, is as follows: KAGVTQTPRYLIKTRGQQVTLSCSPISGHRSVSWYQQTPGQGLQFLFEYFSETQRNKGNFPGRFSGRQFSNSRSEMNVSTLELGDSALYLCASSLDTGRGNEKLFFGSGTQLSVL.

Points on this clone: One end of the junction is discordant with germline, which a read error may explain. The chain has TRBV6-5 and TRBJ1-3; D is ambiguous. The length of the CDR3 is 15 residues. Germline lookup yields CDR1 MNHEY and CDR2 SVGAGI. This CDR3 is CASSNSAGSGNTIYF. CDR3 DNA: TGTGCCAGCAGTAACTCAGCGGGCTCTGGAAACACCATATATTTT.

This clone was seen more than once but under ten times. The rearrangement joins TRBV6-5 to TRBJ2-2; 12 nucleotides agree with TRBD2. The trim removed 6 bases at V and 5 bases at J, leaving 4 bases unmatched. The germline gives CDR1 MNHEY, CDR2 SVGAGI. The CDR3 runs to 15 residues. CDR3 sequence: CASRRLAGETGELFF. CDR3 DNA: TGTGCCAGCAGGCGACTAGCGGGAGAAACCGGGGAGCTGTTTTTT.

The V and J genes are TRBV27 and TRBJ2-3; D is undetermined. V lost 3 bases and J lost 0, with 13 bases in between. The CDR3 runs 16 residues. Germline CDR1 and CDR2: MNHEY and SMNVEV (reference sequence). The CDR3 loop reads CASSFWSVLSTDTQYF. For the CDR3, the DNA is TGTGCCAGCAGTTTTTGGAGCGTACTGAGCACAGATACGCAGTATTTT.

This chain connects TRBV6-4 to TRBJ1-1; D is perhaps TRBD1 (5 bases). Trimming left V 6 bases short and J 1 base short, with 15 bases between. The germline gives CDR1 MRHNA, CDR2 SNTAGT. The length of the CDR3 is 15 residues. Here the CDR3 reads CASRLGSGPNTEAFF. The DNA of the CDR3 is TGTGCCAGCAGACTCGGATCGGGGCCGAACACTGAAGCTTTCTTT.

V and J are TRBV6-1 and TRBJ2-7, with D unclear. Per the germline V gene, CDR1 is MNHNS and CDR2 is SASEGT. Between the trimmed V and J ends, which lost 0 bases and 4 bases, there was a span of 4 bases. This CDR3 region has 12 residues. CDR3 in amino acids: CASSEARYEQYF. The CDR3 DNA is TGTGCCAGCAGTGAAGCGCGGTACGAGCAGTACTTC.

This clone was detected once. The genes are TRBV20-1 and TRBJ1-1; TRBD1 is a possible D gene (5 bases). The V gene's germline CDR1 is DFQATT and CDR2 SNEGSKA (reference sequence). Trimming shortened V by 3 bases and J by 8 bases, and 10 bases separated the two germline ends. The CDR3 extends over 11 amino acids. This CDR3 is CSASWWGEAFF. The DNA of the CDR3 is TGCAGTGCTAGTTGGTGGGGGGAAGCTTTCTTT.

This chain links TRBV6-5 with TRBJ1-4; D remains ambiguous. CDR1 is MNHEY and CDR2 is SVGAGI in the germline V gene. This CDR3 has 15 residues. V lost 2 bases to trimming and J lost 0 bases, with 7 bases between them. CDR3 sequence (DNA): TGTGCCAGCAGTTACAGCACTGCAACTAATGAAAAACTGTTTTTT. Residues: CASSYSTATNEKLFF.

V usage is TRBV6-5 and J usage is TRBJ1-3; D uncertain. The CDR3 is 14 residues long. Germline loops: CDR1 MNHEY, CDR2 SVGAGI. The CDR3 sequence is CASGTESSGNTIYF. CDR3 sequence (DNA): TGTGCTTCCGGAACGGAGAGCTCTGGAAACACCATATATTTT.